This TCR beta chain was identified during a study of cytomegalovirus exposure and HLA in healthy donors. General observations from the study: Reportedly, TCR beta sequences accurately predicted HLA-A and HLA-B alleles in most subjects. Excluded: some indistinguishable V segments such as TRBV6-2 and TRBV6-3. An analysis that was carried out later associated some 17,000 TCR beta sequences with HLA alleles at 0.05 false discovery rate.

CDR1 MGHRA and CDR2 YSYEKL come from the germline V gene. The CDR3 runs to 18 residues. V was pared by 0 bases and J by 2 bases, with 7 bases of the junction left unmatched. To note about this clone: Antigen unknown.

Primers for the PCR totalled 60 Vbeta and 13 Jbeta. Clones were sequenced by immunoSEQ multiplex PCR, and TCRdb holds only the in-frame ones, with some missing. The data show around 76,000 clones, around 81% seen once. The chain joins TRBV4-1 to TRBJ2-1; 10 nucleotides align to TRBD2. This sequence was found in a man in his forties or fifties in good health and CMV-seronegative. Sequencing input: PBMCs. CDR3 bases: TGCGCCAGCAGCCAAGATACCACTAGCGGGGCAACCTACAATGAGCAGTTCTTC. This translates into CASSQDTTSGATYNEQFF.